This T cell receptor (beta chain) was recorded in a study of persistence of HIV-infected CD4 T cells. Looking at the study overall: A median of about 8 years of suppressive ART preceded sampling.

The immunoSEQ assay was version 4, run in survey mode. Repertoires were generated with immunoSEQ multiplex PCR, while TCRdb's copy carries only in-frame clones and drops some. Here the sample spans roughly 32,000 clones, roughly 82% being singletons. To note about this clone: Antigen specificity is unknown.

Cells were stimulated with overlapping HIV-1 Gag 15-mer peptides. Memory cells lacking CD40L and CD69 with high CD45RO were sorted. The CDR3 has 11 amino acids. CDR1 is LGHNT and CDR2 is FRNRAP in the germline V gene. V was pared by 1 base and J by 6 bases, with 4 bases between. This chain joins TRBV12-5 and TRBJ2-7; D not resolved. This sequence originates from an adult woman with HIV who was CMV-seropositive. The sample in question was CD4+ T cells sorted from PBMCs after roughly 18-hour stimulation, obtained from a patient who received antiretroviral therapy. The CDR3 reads CASGLAGEQYF. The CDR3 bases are TGTGCTAGTGGTTTGGCGGGCGAGCAGTACTTC. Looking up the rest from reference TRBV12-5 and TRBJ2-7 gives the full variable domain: DARVTQTPRHKVTEMGQEVTMRCQPILGHNTVFWYRQTMMQGLELLAYFRNRAPLDDSGMPKDRFSAEMPDATLATLKIQPSEPRDSAVYFCASGLAGEQYFGPGTRLTVT.